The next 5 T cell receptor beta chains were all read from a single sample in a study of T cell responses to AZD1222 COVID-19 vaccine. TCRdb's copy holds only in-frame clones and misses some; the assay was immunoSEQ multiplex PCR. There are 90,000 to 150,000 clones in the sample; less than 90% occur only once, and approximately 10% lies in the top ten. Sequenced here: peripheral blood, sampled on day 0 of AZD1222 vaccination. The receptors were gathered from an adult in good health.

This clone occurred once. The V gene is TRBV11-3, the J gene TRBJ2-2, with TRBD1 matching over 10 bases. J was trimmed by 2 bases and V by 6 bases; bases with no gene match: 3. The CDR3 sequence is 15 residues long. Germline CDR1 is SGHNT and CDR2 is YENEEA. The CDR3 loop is CASRRTGGNTGELFF. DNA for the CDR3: TGTGCCAGCAGGCGGACAGGGGGAAACACCGGGGAGCTGTTTTTT.

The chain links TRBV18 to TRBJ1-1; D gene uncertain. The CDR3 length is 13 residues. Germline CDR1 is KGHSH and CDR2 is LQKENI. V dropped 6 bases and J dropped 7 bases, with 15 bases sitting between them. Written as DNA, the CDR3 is TGTGCCAGCTCGCCTTCGGTACGGGATGAAGCTTTCTTT. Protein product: CASSPSVRDEAFF.

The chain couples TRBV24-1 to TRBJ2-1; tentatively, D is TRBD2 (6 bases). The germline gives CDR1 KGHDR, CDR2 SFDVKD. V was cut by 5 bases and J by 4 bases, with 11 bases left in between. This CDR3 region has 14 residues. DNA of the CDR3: TGTGCCACCAGTGCGACTAGGGATTACAATGAGCAGTTCTTC. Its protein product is CATSATRDYNEQFF.

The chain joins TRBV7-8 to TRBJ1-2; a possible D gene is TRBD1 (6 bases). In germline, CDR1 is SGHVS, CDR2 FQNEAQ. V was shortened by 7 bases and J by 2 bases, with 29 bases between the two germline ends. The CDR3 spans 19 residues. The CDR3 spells CASTELSGGVNAVNYGYTF. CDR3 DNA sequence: TGTGCCAGCACCGAGCTTAGCGGGGGCGTCAACGCCGTGAACTATGGCTACACCTTC.

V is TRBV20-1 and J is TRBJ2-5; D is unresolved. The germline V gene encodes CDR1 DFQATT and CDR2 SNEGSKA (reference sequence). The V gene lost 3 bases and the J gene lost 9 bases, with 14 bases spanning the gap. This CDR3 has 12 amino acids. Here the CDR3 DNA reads TGCAGTGCTAGTAACCTAGGAGAAGCCCAGTACTTC. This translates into CSASNLGEAQYF.